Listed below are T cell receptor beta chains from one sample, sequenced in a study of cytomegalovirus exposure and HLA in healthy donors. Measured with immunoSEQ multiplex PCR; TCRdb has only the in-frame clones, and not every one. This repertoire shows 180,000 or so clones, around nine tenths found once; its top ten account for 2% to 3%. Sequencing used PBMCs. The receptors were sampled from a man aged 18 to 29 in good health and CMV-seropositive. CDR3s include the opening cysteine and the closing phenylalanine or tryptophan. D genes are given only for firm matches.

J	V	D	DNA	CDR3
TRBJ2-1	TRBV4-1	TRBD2	TGCGCCAGCAGTCGAACCGGGACTAGCGGGGATAGGCAGTTCTTC	CASSRTGTSGDRQFF
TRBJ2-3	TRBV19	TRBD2	TGTGCCAGTAGTAGGGGGAGGGCCCGAGGCACAGATACGCAGTATTTT	CASSRGRARGTDTQYF
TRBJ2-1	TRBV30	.	TGTGCCTGGAGTGGTGTGGGACTCCCCCATGAGCAGTTCTTC	CAWSGVGLPHEQFF
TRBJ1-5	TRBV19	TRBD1	TGTGCCAGTAGCCTGACAGGGAGTAATCAGCCCCAGCATTTT	CASSLTGSNQPQHF
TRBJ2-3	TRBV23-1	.	TGCGCCAGCAGTCCCCCAATCGGGAGATGCGCAGATACGCAGTATTTT	CASSPPIGRCADTQYF
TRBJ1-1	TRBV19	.	TGTGCCAGTAGTGCCCGCGGGACGGCCAACACTGAAGCTTTCTTT	CASSARGTANTEAFF
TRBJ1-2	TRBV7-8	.	TGTGCCAGCAGCTTAGGACACAGGGAGAACTATGGCTACACCTTC	CASSLGHRENYGYTF
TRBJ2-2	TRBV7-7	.	TGTGCTAGCAGCTTAGCTGGGACTTCCCGAGGGACCGGGGAGCTGTTTTTT	CASSLAGTSRGTGELFF
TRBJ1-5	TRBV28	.	TGTGCCAGCGATACAGGGATTAGCAATCAGCCCCAGCATTTT	CASDTGISNQPQHF
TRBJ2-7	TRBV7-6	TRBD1	TGTGCCAGCAGCTTGAGGGCCTGGGACAGGGGGCGGTACGAGCAGTACTTC	CASSLRAWDRGRYEQYF
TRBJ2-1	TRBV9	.	TGTGCCAGCAGCGCCCGACAGGCCTCCTACAATGAGCAGTTCTTC	CASSARQASYNEQFF
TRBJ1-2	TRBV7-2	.	TGTGCCAGCAGCTTATTTTTCGACGGGGGCTACACCTTC	CASSLFFDGGYTF